This entry lists 14 T cell receptor beta chains sequenced from one sample in a study. TCRdb reprocessed the 5' RACE reads via MiXCR and lists one record per CDR3 protein. The table shows tens of thousands of distinct CDR3 sequences, with about 30% occurring only once. The sequencing input was tumor-infiltrating memory CD4+ T cells sorted from the breast tumor. Subset defined: memory CD4+ T cells, CD4+CD45RO+CD25-. All receptors come from a female donor with breast cancer.

The sample holds a few counts of this clonotype. The chain uses TRBV12-3 or TRBV12-4 and TRBJ1-2; D call uncertain. V lost 6 bases to trimming and J lost 2 bases, with 10 bases between them. The CDR3 covers 13 residues. In DNA, the CDR3 is TGTGCCAGCAGCGGCGACGGGAACTATGGCTACACCTTC. Amino acid sequence: CASSGDGNYGYTF.

The rearrangement links TRBV7-9 to TRBJ2-1, with unresolved D. V was shortened by 3 bases and J by 0 bases, with 12 bases between the two germline ends. Germline CDR1 SEHNR, CDR2 FQNEAQ (reference sequence). This CDR3 has 16 residues. The CDR3 sequence is CASSFLWDTSYNEQFF. CDR3 in DNA: TGTGCCAGCAGCTTCCTTTGGGATACCTCCTACAATGAGCAGTTCTTC.

This clonotype appeared a few times. The V call is TRBV28, the J call TRBJ2-3; maybe TRBD2 (6 bases). This CDR3 is 13 amino acids long. Trimming left V 5 bases short and J 5 bases short, with 11 bases between. The germline gives CDR1 MDHEN, CDR2 SYDVKM. The CDR3 DNA is TGTGCCAGCAGTAAAACGGGAGTAGATACGCAGTATTTT. Translated: CASSKTGVDTQYF.

The CDR3 spells CASSQVLAGGLYEQYF. Here the CDR3 DNA reads TGCGCCAGCAGCCAAGTCTTGGCAGGGGGCCTTTATGAGCAGTACTTC. This chain joins TRBV4-3 and TRBJ2-7, with 8 bases identical to TRBD1. In germline, CDR1 is LGHNA, CDR2 YSLEER. This CDR3 is built from 16 residues. The ends lost 1 base at V and 7 bases at J; junction bases unmatched: 12.

The chain employs TRBV4-2 and TRBJ2-7; D unclear. Germline CDR1 LGHNA, CDR2 YNFKEQ. The ends were cut back, 3 bases at V and 0 bases at J, with 0 bases in the middle. The CDR3 runs to 11 residues. CDR3: CASSHSYEQYF. The DNA of the CDR3 is TGTGCCAGCAGCCACTCCTACGAGCAGTACTTC.

The gene calls are TRBV20-1 and TRBJ1-5, with D hard to call. Trimming pared 6 bases from V and 2 bases from J, leaving 8 bases between. Germline V lookup: CDR1 DFQATT, CDR2 SNEGSKA (reference sequence). This CDR3 region has 12 residues. Here the CDR3 reads CSAQDRNQPQHF. CDR3 DNA: TGCAGTGCCCAGGATCGCAATCAGCCCCAGCATTTT.

Notes on this clonotype: One end of the junction does not line up with germline, which may come from a read error. This chain links TRBV11-3 with TRBJ2-1; 10 bases align to TRBD2. Germline CDR1 SGHNT, CDR2 YENEEA. The CDR3 has 16 amino acids. For the CDR3, the DNA is TGTGCCAGCGGCTTAGGACAGCGGGGGGGCAGCAATGAGCAGTTCTTC. Translated, it gives CASGLGQRGGSNEQFF.

This clonotype appeared a few times. The CDR3 region is CSASSGNTIYF. The CDR3 DNA reads as TGCAGTGCTAGTAGTGGAAACACCATATATTTT. This chain uses TRBV20-1 with TRBJ1-3; unclear D gene. Germline V gene lookup returns CDR1 DFQATT and CDR2 SNEGSKA (reference sequence). Between the trimmed V and J ends, which lost 3 bases and 3 bases, there was a span of 3 bases. The CDR3 totals 11 residues.

This clonotype was seen repeatedly, ten times or more. This chain connects TRBV7-3 to TRBJ2-3, with 14 bases identical to TRBD2. The CDR3 has 18 residues. Per the germline V gene, CDR1 is SGHTA and CDR2 is FQGTGA. The V segment lost 5 bases and the J segment 3 bases; nucleotides outside the gene matches: 10. CDR3 sequence reads: CASSRTGTSGSSTDTQYF. In DNA form, the CDR3 reads TGTGCCAGCAGCCGCACCGGGACTAGCGGGAGTAGTACAGATACGCAGTATTTT.

The rearrangement links TRBV6-5 to TRBJ1-4, with D possibly being TRBD1 (5 bases). Germline V gene data show CDR1 as MNHEY and CDR2 as SVGAGI. Trimming shortened V by 4 bases and J by 7 bases, and 10 bases separated the two germline ends. The CDR3 runs 13 residues. CDR3 loop: CASSWQGPEKLFF. DNA for the CDR3: TGTGCCAGCAGTTGGCAGGGACCTGAAAAACTGTTTTTT.

This clonotype has more than one count but fewer than ten. The chain joins TRBV29-1 to TRBJ2-7, with 7 nucleotides matching TRBD1. Looked up from germline, CDR1 is SQVTM and CDR2 is ANQGSEA. The CDR3 is made up of 14 amino acids. The trim removed 6 bases at V and 6 bases at J, leaving 14 bases unmatched. This CDR3 is CSVLTGLARGEQYF. In DNA form, the CDR3 reads TGCAGCGTCCTGACAGGGCTAGCTAGGGGCGAGCAGTACTTC.

A remark on this clonotype: A much bigger clone sits one base away, suggesting this may be a read error. The chain uses TRBV7-3 and TRBJ2-1, with D unresolved. The germline CDR1 and CDR2 sequences are SGHTA and FQGTGA. The CDR3 has 14 residues. Trimming took 3 bases from V and 8 from J, leaving 14 bases between them. CDR3 bases: TGTGCCAGCAGCTTGAACTCAACGGGTGATGAGCAGTTCTTC. Translation gives CASSLNSTGDEQFF.

The chain couples TRBV24-1 to TRBJ2-5; D call uncertain. The CDR3 extends over 14 amino acids. With 5 bases removed from V and 6 bases from J, the gap between germline ends came to 15 bases. Germline V gene lookup returns CDR1 KGHDR and CDR2 SFDVKD. The CDR3 is CATSASLGRQTQYF. In DNA form, the CDR3 reads TGTGCCACCAGTGCGAGTTTGGGCAGGCAGACCCAGTACTTC.

This clonotype has a handful of counts. This chain uses TRBV4-1 with TRBJ2-5, with a tentative D call TRBD1 (5 bases). The CDR3 spans 14 residues. CDR1 and CDR2 from the germline V gene are MGHRA and YSYEKL. V dropped 2 bases and J dropped 5 bases, with 12 bases sitting between them. The CDR3 bases are TGCGCCAGCAGCCAACCCCTAAGGGGTGAGACCCAGTACTTC. It encodes CASSQPLRGETQYF.